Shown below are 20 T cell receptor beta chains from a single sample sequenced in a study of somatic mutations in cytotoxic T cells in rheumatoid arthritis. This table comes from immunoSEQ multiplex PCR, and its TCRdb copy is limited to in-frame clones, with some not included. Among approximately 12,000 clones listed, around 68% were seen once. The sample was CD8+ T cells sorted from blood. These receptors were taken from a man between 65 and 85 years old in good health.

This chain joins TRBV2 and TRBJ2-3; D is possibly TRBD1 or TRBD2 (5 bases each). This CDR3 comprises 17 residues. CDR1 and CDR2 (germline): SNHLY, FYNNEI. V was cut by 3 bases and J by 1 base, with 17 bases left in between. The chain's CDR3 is CASSEGVPQGGTDTQYF. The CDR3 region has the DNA TGTGCCAGCAGTGAGGGAGTCCCGCAGGGTGGCACAGATACGCAGTATTTT. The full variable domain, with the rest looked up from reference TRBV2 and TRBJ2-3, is EPEVTQTPSHQVTQMGQEVILRCVPISNHLYFYWYRQILGQKVEFLVSFYNNEISEKSEIFDDQFSVERPDGSNFTLKIRSTKLEDSAMYFCASSEGVPQGGTDTQYFGPGTRLTVL.

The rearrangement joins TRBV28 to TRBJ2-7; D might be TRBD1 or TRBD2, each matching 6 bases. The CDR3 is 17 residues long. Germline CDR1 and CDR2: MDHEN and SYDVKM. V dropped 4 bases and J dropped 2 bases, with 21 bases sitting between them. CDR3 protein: CASSYQPGHSGAYEQYF. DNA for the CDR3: TGTGCCAGCAGTTATCAACCGGGACACTCGGGGGCCTACGAGCAGTACTTC.

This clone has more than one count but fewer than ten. The chain's CDR3 is CASSPPVTGGSNQPQHF. In nucleotides, the CDR3 is TGTGCCAGCAGCCCGCCCGTCACAGGGGGTAGCAATCAGCCCCAGCATTTT. The rearrangement links TRBV11-2 to TRBJ1-5; 8 bases align to TRBD1. CDR3 length: 17 residues. Unmatched junction bases numbered 9, after V lost 5 bases and J lost 0 bases. The germline gives CDR1 SGHAT, CDR2 FQNNGV. Together with reference TRBV11-2 and TRBJ1-5, the CDR3 gives the full variable domain: EAGVAQSPRYKIIEKRQSVAFWCNPISGHATLYWYQQILGQGPKLLIQFQNNGVVDDSQLPKDRFSAERLKGVDSTLKIQPAKLEDSAVYLCASSPPVTGGSNQPQHFGDGTRLSIL.

The CDR3 bases are TGTGCCAGCAGCGATGAGGAGAAAGGCACAGATACGCAGTATTTT. This sequence encodes CASSDEEKGTDTQYF. This chain connects TRBV27 to TRBJ2-3; D unresolved. Trimming removed 6 bases from V and 1 base from J, with 14 bases in between. CDR1 is MNHEY, CDR2 SMNVEV, per germline (reference sequence). This CDR3 spans 15 amino acids.

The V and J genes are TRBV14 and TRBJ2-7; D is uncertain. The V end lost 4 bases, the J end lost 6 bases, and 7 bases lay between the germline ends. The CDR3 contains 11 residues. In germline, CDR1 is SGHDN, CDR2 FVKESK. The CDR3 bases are TGTGCCAGCAGCCTGCTGGGCGAGCAGTACTTC. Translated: CASSLLGEQYF.

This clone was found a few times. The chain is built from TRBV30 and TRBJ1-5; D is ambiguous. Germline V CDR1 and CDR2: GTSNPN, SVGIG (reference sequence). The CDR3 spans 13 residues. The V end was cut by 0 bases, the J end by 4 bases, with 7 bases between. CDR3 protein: CAWSVGPNQPQHF. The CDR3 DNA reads TGTGCCTGGAGTGTCGGTCCGAATCAGCCCCAGCATTTT.

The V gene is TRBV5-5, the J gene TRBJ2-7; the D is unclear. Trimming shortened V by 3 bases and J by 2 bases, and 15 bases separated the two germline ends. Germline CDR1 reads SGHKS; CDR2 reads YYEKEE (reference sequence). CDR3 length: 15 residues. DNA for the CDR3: TGTGCCAGCAGCTCCGGCCCCCAGACTCCCTACGAGCAGTACTTC. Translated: CASSSGPQTPYEQYF.

The CDR3 reads CASSLNPSYEQYF. CDR3 DNA sequence: TGTGCCAGCAGCTTAAATCCCTCCTACGAGCAGTACTTC. This chain links TRBV7-9 with TRBJ2-7; D gene unclear. CDR1 SEHNR and CDR2 FQNEAQ come from the germline V gene (reference sequence). V lost 2 bases and J 0 bases, leaving 5 bases between the germline ends. The CDR3 has 13 amino acids.

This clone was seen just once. The CDR3 sequence: CASSLSDQTGSGANVLTF. In DNA, the CDR3 is TGTGCCAGCAGTTTATCCGACCAGACAGGGAGTGGGGCCAACGTCCTGACTTTC. V usage is TRBV27 and J usage is TRBJ2-6; 7 bases are a match to TRBD1. Germline trimming cut 0 bases from V and 3 bases from J; bases unmatched to any gene: 8. Per the germline V gene, CDR1 is MNHEY and CDR2 is SMNVEV (reference sequence). There are 18 residues in the CDR3.

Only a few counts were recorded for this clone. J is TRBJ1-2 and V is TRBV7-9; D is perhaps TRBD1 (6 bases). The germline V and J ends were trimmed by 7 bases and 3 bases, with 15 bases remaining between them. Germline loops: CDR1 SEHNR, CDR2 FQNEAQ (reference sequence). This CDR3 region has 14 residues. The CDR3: CASTAGNRDYGYTF. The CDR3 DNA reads TGTGCCAGCACCGCAGGTAACAGGGACTATGGCTACACCTTC.

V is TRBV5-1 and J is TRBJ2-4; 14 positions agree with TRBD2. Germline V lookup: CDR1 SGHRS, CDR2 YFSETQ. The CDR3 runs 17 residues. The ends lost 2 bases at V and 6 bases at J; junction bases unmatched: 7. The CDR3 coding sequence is TGCGCCAGCAGCTTCGGGACTAGCGGGAGTATTGGAAACATTCAGTACTTC. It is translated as CASSFGTSGSIGNIQYF.

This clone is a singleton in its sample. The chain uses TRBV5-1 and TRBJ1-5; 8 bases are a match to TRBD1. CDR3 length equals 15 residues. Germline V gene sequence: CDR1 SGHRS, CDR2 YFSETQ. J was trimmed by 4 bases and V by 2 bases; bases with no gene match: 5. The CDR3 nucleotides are TGCGCCAGCAGCTTAGACGGGACAGGAAATCAGCCCCAGCATTTT. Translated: CASSLDGTGNQPQHF.

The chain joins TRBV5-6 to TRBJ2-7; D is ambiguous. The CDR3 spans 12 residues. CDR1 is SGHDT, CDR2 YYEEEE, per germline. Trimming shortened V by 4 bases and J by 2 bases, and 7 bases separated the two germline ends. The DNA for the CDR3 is TGTGCCAGCAGCCAGAGTACCTACGAGCAGTACTTC. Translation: CASSQSTYEQYF.

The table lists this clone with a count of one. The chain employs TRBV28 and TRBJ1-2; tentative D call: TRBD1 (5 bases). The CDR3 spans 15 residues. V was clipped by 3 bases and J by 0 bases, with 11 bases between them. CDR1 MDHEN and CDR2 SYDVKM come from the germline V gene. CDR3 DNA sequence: TGTGCCAGCAGTTTGACGAGGGGACCTAACTATGGCTACACCTTC. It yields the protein CASSLTRGPNYGYTF.

In DNA, the CDR3 is TGTGCCAGCAGCAAACTAGCTTACGAGCAGTACTTC. Amino acids: CASSKLAYEQYF. The rearrangement links TRBV7-9 to TRBJ2-7; possible D gene TRBD2, 6 bases. The CDR3 runs 12 residues. The V gene's germline CDR1 is SEHNR and CDR2 FQNEAQ (reference sequence). V gave up 5 bases and J gave up 4 bases, with 9 bases separating them.

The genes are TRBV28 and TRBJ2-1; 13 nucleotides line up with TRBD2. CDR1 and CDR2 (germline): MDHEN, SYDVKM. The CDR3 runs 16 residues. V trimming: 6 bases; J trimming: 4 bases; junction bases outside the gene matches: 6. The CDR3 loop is CASSSGLAGRYNEQFF. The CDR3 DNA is TGTGCCAGCAGCTCGGGACTAGCGGGACGGTACAATGAGCAGTTCTTC. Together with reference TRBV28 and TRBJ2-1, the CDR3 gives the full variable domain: DVKVTQSSRYLVKRTGEKVFLECVQDMDHENMFWYRQDPGLGLRLIYFSYDVKMKEKGDIPEGYSVSREKKERFSLILESASTNQTSMYLCASSSGLAGRYNEQFFGPGTRLTVL.

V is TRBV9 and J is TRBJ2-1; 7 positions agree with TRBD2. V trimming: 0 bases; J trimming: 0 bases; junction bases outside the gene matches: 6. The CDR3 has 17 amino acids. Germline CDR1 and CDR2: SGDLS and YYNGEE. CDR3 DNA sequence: TGTGCCAGCAGCGTAGGGGAGCGGACTAGCTCCTACAATGAGCAGTTCTTC. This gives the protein CASSVGERTSSYNEQFF.

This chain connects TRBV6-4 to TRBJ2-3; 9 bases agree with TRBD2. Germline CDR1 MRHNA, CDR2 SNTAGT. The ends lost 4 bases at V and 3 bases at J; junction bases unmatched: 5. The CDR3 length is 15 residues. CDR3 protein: CASSGTSEITDTQYF. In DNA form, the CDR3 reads TGTGCCAGCAGTGGGACTAGCGAGATAACAGATACGCAGTATTTT.

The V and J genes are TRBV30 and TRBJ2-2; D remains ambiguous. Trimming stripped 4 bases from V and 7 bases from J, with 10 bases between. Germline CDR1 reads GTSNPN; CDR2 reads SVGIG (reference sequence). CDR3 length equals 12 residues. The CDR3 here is CAWNQLGGELFF. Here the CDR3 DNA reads TGTGCCTGGAACCAGCTGGGCGGGGAGCTGTTTTTT.

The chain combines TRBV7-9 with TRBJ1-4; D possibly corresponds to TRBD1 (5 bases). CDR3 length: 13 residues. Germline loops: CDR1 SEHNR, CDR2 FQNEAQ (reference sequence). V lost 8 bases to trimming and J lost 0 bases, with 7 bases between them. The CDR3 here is CASQTATNEKLFF. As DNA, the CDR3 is TGTGCCAGCCAGACAGCAACTAATGAAAAACTGTTTTTT.